This paragraph reports one T cell receptor beta chain. Its antigen target is currently unknown. The input lacks base qualities; no much larger clone sits a single base away. Library method: the immunoSEQ multiplex PCR assay. On the study's bioinformatics: To diagnose cytomegalovirus status from the catalog of TCR beta chain sequences, a statistical classification framework was built. TCRdb re-hosts the immuneACCESS table, in-frame sequences only. Its copies lack some clones; in the studies checked, an unresolved V gene accounts for under half of them, and the cause for the rest is not known. V and J calls and clone size are as listed in that table; D and trimming were resolved from the DNA. Here the sample has some 220,000 clones; around nine tenths occur a single time. In total, the top ten clones hold 1.1% of the sample. Trimming leaves V shorter by 7 bases and J shorter by 6 bases, with the junction holding 15 bases beyond the gene matches. The germline V gene encodes CDR1 MNHEY and CDR2 SMNVEV (reference sequence). Including the terminal cysteine and phenylalanine, the CDR3 comprises 16 residues. The entry retains the CDR3 DNA only, 48 bases that are in frame from base 1.

This sample is drawn from a study of cytomegalovirus exposure and HLA in healthy donors (dated by TCRdb to 2015 to 2018). With regard to the full study: According to a later analysis, the approximately 120 validation repertoires were produced on the same platform as the roughly 720 repertoires of the first cohort. To predict cytomegalovirus infection status, the study brought together high-throughput TCR immunosequencing, statistical association of individual TCRs with disease status, and machine learning. In addition to the first cohort of 666 subjects, a separate validation cohort of approximately 120 different subjects was used. The aim of the study was to test whether cataloging public T cell receptors could identify signatures of past pathogen exposure. What the research found in general, with its limitations: Subsequent analysis determined that TCRs grouped into clusters in the first cohort also showed a tendency toward co-occurrence across the 120 validation repertoires, and approximately 93% of cluster scores exceeded 0. In vitro tests confirmed that a few of the cytomegalovirus-associated TCR beta chains recognize cytomegalovirus antigens. Most TCR sequences were observed very rarely across donors, whereas some public TCRs were present in many individuals. Cytomegalovirus status was reported to be diagnosed by the classifier with high specificity and sensitivity in both the original and validation cohorts. All 120 repertoires were used to score co-occurrence in the validation cohort in a later analysis, because that analysis had no HLA typing for the cohort. According to the authors, the approach could potentially be generalized to other disease states and immunological phenotypes. The study listed 170 or so TCR beta chains as associated with cytomegalovirus.

The donors belonged to the validation cohort of about 110 subjects, which was separate from the roughly 670-subject first cohort. What was sequenced was PBMCs. The chain employs TRBV27 and TRBJ1-5; TRBD1 fits 7 bases in the junction. The clonotype comes from a young woman in good health and CMV-seronegative. The CDR3 region has the sequence CASKQAGTSGGQPQHF. The bases are TGTGCCAGCAAACAAGCCGGGACCTCAGGGGGTCAGCCCCAGCATTTT.